The entry that follows covers one TCR beta chain sequence. The source of the sample is a study of blood T cell repertoires in COVID-19. About the research overall: Researchers got acute and convalescent COVID-19 samples from the United States, Italy and Spain. Sample material is recorded as cDNA or gDNA derived from T cells, B-cell-depleted T cells, or PBMCs.

The V end was cut by 4 bases, the J end by 7 bases, with 20 bases between. This CDR3 is 16 amino acids long. The germline CDR1 and CDR2 sequences are LGHDT and YNNKEL (reference sequence). In the authors' workflow: Estimation of nucleated cell counts was performed using reference gene primer amplification. Generated by immunoSEQ multiplex PCR, the TCRdb table keeps only in-frame clones and is missing some. V, J and clone size were drawn from that table, and D and trimming were deduced from the DNA. This repertoire shows over 60,000 clones, 90% found once; its top ten account for roughly 4.8%. V usage is TRBV3-1 (or the pseudogene TRBV3-2) and J usage is TRBJ2-1; D may be TRBD1 (6 bases). The receptor was derived from a man aged 50 to 60 with acute or convalescent COVID-19. Sample: peripheral blood. The CDR3 is CASSPVGGAGDNEQFF. The CDR3 region has the DNA TGTGCCAGCAGCCCAGTAGGTGGGGCAGGGGATAATGAGCAGTTCTTC.